This T cell receptor beta chain was recorded in a study of beta chain features in type 1 diabetes. Study outcomes and limitations: Moderate but significant shortening of TCRB CDR3s was recorded in all four CD4+ subsets from Type 1 diabetes patients. Compared to healthy donors, patients appeared to have naive, central memory and Treg TCRB repertoires that were more alike.

Trimming stripped 3 bases from V and 3 bases from J, with 9 bases between. Looked up from germline, CDR1 is GTSNPN and CDR2 is SVGIG (reference sequence). There are 12 residues in the CDR3. Cells sorted by CD45RO/CCR7/CD25/CD127/CD95/CD27 comprised CD4+ naive, central memory, regulatory and stem cell-like memory cells. Of note for this clone: Its antigen is undetermined.

Reverse transcription of all isolated RNA meant that expressed TCRB transcripts were sequenced. Produced via immunoSEQ multiplex PCR; TCRdb's table is partial and in-frame only. The data show some 220,000 clones, with approximately 11% seen just once and approximately 1.3% held by the top ten. The chain is built from TRBV30 and TRBJ2-7; perhaps TRBD2 as D (5 bases). The TCR sequence derives from a young man in good health. The sequenced sample consisted of central memory CD4+ T cells from blood. Written as DNA, the CDR3 is TGTGCCTGGAGCCATACTAGCTACGAGCAGTACTTC. Protein product: CAWSHTSYEQYF.